The next 27 T cell receptor beta chains were all read from a single sample in a study of T-cell reconstitution after alpha-beta-depleted transplantation in children. Unique molecular identifiers featured in how the TCRbeta library was prepared. TCRdb ran MiXCR on the PCR reads and lists one entry per CDR3 protein. Of 45,000 to 60,000 distinct CDR3 sequences listed, 52% are singletons. Sequenced material: peripheral blood, taken before TCRalphabeta/CD19-depleted stem cell transplant. Receptor source: a boy younger than two with SCID, due to receive a stem cell transplant.

This clonotype was seen a few times. The chain joins TRBV24-1 to TRBJ1-5; no firm D call. Trimming took 2 bases from V and 10 from J, leaving 8 bases between them. Germline CDR1 KGHDR, CDR2 SFDVKD. The CDR3 sequence is 12 residues long. The CDR3 DNA follows: TGTGCCACCAGTGATTGGGGTCAACCCCAGCATTTT. Amino acid sequence: CATSDWGQPQHF.

This clonotype appeared a few times. The rearrangement links TRBV4-3 to TRBJ2-2; the match to TRBD1 covers 9 bases. After removal of 4 bases from V and 7 bases from J, the junction contained 7 bases not matched to a gene. The length of the CDR3 is 15 residues. The V gene's germline CDR1 is LGHNA and CDR2 YSLEER. The CDR3 DNA follows: TGCGCCAGCAGCCCCCGACAGGGGGAGGGCGGGGAGCTGTTTTTT. It translates to CASSPRQGEGGELFF.

The chain joins TRBV5-1 to TRBJ2-3; TRBD2 matches 8 bases. This CDR3 has 14 residues. Trimming removed 1 base from V and 6 bases from J; junction bases left unmatched: 4. In germline, CDR1 is SGHRS, CDR2 YFSETQ. CDR3 protein: CASSLFGGDDTQYF. CDR3 bases: TGCGCCAGCAGCTTGTTCGGGGGGGATGATACGCAGTATTTT.

The chain couples TRBV7-2 to TRBJ1-3; D gene unclear. Trimming left V 5 bases short and J 4 bases short, with 6 bases between. CDR1 is SGHTA, CDR2 FQGNSA, per germline. The CDR3 sequence is 12 residues long. The CDR3 region is CASSPRGNTIYF. CDR3 DNA sequence: TGTGCCAGCAGCCCGAGAGGAAACACCATATATTTT.

This clonotype was seen more than once but under ten times. The rearrangement uses TRBV4-3 and TRBJ1-5; weak D call: TRBD1 (5 bases). Germline CDR1 is LGHNA and CDR2 is YSLEER. This CDR3 has 17 amino acids. The V end was cut by 0 bases, the J end by 0 bases, with 12 bases between. The CDR3 sequence: CASSQDFGTDSNQPQHF. CDR3 nucleotide sequence: TGCGCCAGCAGCCAAGATTTTGGGACGGATAGCAATCAGCCCCAGCATTTT.

This clonotype is termed medium-sized (0.01 to 0.1%). V is TRBV4-2 and J is TRBJ1-2; 7 bases fit TRBD1. Germline V gene data show CDR1 as LGHNA and CDR2 as YNFKEQ. V lost 0 bases to trimming and J lost 4 bases; unmatched junction nucleotides: 5. The CDR3 loop spans 15 amino acids. CDR3 protein: CASSQDPTGSYGYTF. CDR3 nucleotides: TGTGCCAGCAGCCAAGATCCGACAGGGAGCTATGGCTACACCTTC.

This clonotype has just a few counts. This chain connects TRBV7-2 to TRBJ2-1; 10 bases map to TRBD2. The CDR3 covers 14 residues. Looked up from germline, CDR1 is SGHTA and CDR2 is FQGNSA. Trimming cost V 5 bases and J 5 bases; bases outside gene matches: 3. This CDR3 is CASSRTSGNNEQFF. CDR3 DNA: TGTGCCAGCAGCCGGACTAGCGGAAACAATGAGCAGTTCTTC.

The DNA of the CDR3 is TGTGCCAGCAGCTTAGAAATAGGACACTCCTATAATTCACCCCTCCACTTT. As protein: CASSLEIGHSYNSPLHF. This chain uses TRBV7-8 with TRBJ1-6, with D maybe TRBD1 (5 bases). This CDR3 has 17 amino acids. Trimming removed 1 base at V and 0 bases at J, with 10 bases between. Germline V lookup: CDR1 SGHVS, CDR2 FQNEAQ.

The table lists this clonotype with a few counts. As DNA, the CDR3 is TGTGCCAGCAGCTCCGACAGGGTTTTGGTGTTCACTGAAGCTTTCTTT. Residues: CASSSDRVLVFTEAFF. This sequence joins TRBV11-2 and TRBJ1-1; 7 bases map to TRBD1. V trimming: 4 bases; J trimming: 4 bases; junction bases outside the gene matches: 12. CDR1 and CDR2 (germline): SGHAT, FQNNGV. The CDR3 has 16 amino acids.

The chain has TRBV11-2 and TRBJ1-5; 10 nucleotides line up with TRBD1. V lost 5 bases, J lost 2 bases, and 15 bases stayed unmatched. This CDR3 spans 19 amino acids. Germline V gene sequence: CDR1 SGHAT, CDR2 FQNNGV. CDR3 amino acids: CASSATGGGGPTRNQPQHF. The DNA of the CDR3 is TGTGCCAGCAGCGCGACAGGGGGCGGCGGACCAACCCGCAATCAGCCCCAGCATTTT.

The rearrangement joins TRBV6-5 to TRBJ1-6; 8 bases are shared with TRBD1. This CDR3 is built from 15 residues. The V gene end was trimmed by 4 bases and the J gene end by 9 bases; junction bases not matched to a gene: 8. CDR1 is MNHEY and CDR2 is SVGAGI in the germline V gene. Here the CDR3 reads CASSSAGTGVSPLHF. The CDR3 DNA follows: TGTGCCAGCAGTTCCGCCGGGACAGGCGTTTCACCCCTCCACTTT.

The chain carries TRBV4-3 and TRBJ2-2; D perhaps matches TRBD1 (6 bases). In germline, CDR1 is LGHNA, CDR2 YSLEER. V was clipped by 0 bases and J by 5 bases, with 10 bases between them. The CDR3 has 15 residues. The CDR3 coding sequence is TGCGCCAGCAGCCAAGAACAGGGAAGAACCGGGGAGCTGTTTTTT. It specifies CASSQEQGRTGELFF.

The V call is TRBV20-1, the J call TRBJ2-7; 11 bases fit TRBD2. In germline, CDR1 is DFQATT, CDR2 SNEGSKA (reference sequence). V lost 6 bases to trimming and J lost 2 bases; unmatched junction nucleotides: 9. The CDR3 is 15 residues long. DNA of the CDR3: TGCAGTGCAAAGGCTAGCGGGGGGTCCCCCTACGAGCAGTACTTC. Its translation: CSAKASGGSPYEQYF.

This chain links TRBV4-2 with TRBJ2-5; TRBD2 matches 8 bases. From germline, CDR1 is LGHNA and CDR2 YNFKEQ. J was trimmed by 5 bases and V by 3 bases; bases with no gene match: 11. CDR3 size: 16 residues. The CDR3 loop reads CASSHPSGRGVETQYF. The CDR3 nucleotides read TGTGCCAGCAGCCATCCCTCTGGGCGGGGGGTTGAGACCCAGTACTTC.

The genes are TRBV27 and TRBJ2-3; 7 bases match TRBD1. Germline assignment: CDR1 MNHEY and CDR2 SMNVEV (reference sequence). Trimming cost V 5 bases and J 3 bases; bases outside gene matches: 8. The CDR3 runs to 15 residues. CDR3 sequence: CASSRYRGETDTQYF. CDR3 nucleotide sequence: TGTGCCAGCAGTCGATACAGGGGTGAAACAGATACGCAGTATTTT.

V usage is TRBV7-3 and J usage is TRBJ2-3, with TRBD1 matching over 7 bases. There are 14 residues in the CDR3. The germline gives CDR1 SGHTA, CDR2 FQGTGA. The V segment lost 5 bases and the J segment 2 bases; nucleotides outside the gene matches: 4. Here the CDR3 DNA reads TGTGCCAGCAGCAGGGGACAGATCACAGATACGCAGTATTTT. Translating it yields CASSRGQITDTQYF.

The chain uses TRBV27 and TRBJ2-3; TRBD2 matches 10 bases. CDR3 size: 16 residues. Per the germline V gene, CDR1 is MNHEY and CDR2 is SMNVEV (reference sequence). The V gene end was trimmed by 3 bases and the J gene end by 1 base; junction bases not matched to a gene: 4. For the CDR3, the DNA is TGTGCCAGCAGTTTCTCTAGCGGGGGCCGCACAGATACGCAGTATTTT. Protein sequence: CASSFSSGGRTDTQYF.

Details on this clonotype: With a much larger clone just one base away, this may be a read error. The chain recombines TRBV19 with TRBJ2-7; maybe TRBD2 (6 bases). The CDR3 is 15 residues long. The germline CDR1 and CDR2 sequences are LNHDA and SQIVND (reference sequence). CDR3 sequence: CASSIGIGSSHEQYF. The CDR3 DNA reads as TGTGCCAGTAGTATAGGGATCGGGAGCTCCCACGAGCAGTACTTC.

The CDR3 coding sequence is TGCACCCGCAGGGGGAACTATGGCTACACCTTC. This sequence encodes CTRRGNYGYTF. This sequence joins TRBV1 and TRBJ1-2. TRBV1 is noted as a pseudogene. The CDR3 runs 11 residues.

The rearrangement links TRBV6-1 to TRBJ1-6; 8 bases are a match to TRBD1. The junction had 7 bases not matched to a gene; V was cut back by 4 bases and J by 8 bases. The CDR3 covers 15 residues. From germline, CDR1 is MNHNS and CDR2 SASEGT. The CDR3 loop is CASSGGQGAYSPLHF. In DNA, the CDR3 is TGTGCCAGCAGTGGAGGACAGGGTGCGTATTCACCCCTCCACTTT.

The chain couples TRBV6-5 to TRBJ1-4, with no clear D. This CDR3 has 15 residues. CDR1 and CDR2 from the germline V gene are MNHEY and SVGAGI. Trimming stripped 2 bases from V and 8 bases from J, with 15 bases between. CDR3 protein: CASSYAPGVQEKLFF. DNA of the CDR3: TGTGCCAGCAGTTACGCCCCTGGGGTTCAGGAAAAACTGTTTTTT.

The V call is TRBV20-1, the J call TRBJ1-1, with a weak D call TRBD1 (5 bases). With 4 bases removed from V and 0 bases from J, the gap between germline ends came to 9 bases. Germline V gene data show CDR1 as DFQATT and CDR2 as SNEGSKA (reference sequence). This CDR3 spans 13 amino acids. The CDR3 reads CSANWDLNTEAFF. In nucleotides, the CDR3 is TGCAGTGCTAATTGGGACTTGAACACTGAAGCTTTCTTT.

This clonotype was counted at least ten times. J is TRBJ2-1 and V is TRBV7-3, with 9 bases that match TRBD2. The CDR3 has 15 residues. From germline, CDR1 is SGHTA and CDR2 FQGTGA. With V trimmed by 5 bases and J by 7 bases, 9 bases remained unmatched. Here the CDR3 DNA reads TGTGCCAGCAGCGCCTGGCGGGGGGGAGGAAATGAGCAGTTCTTC. It translates to CASSAWRGGGNEQFF.

The chain links TRBV29-1 to TRBJ1-3; no clear D gene. This CDR3 has 14 amino acids. Germline values: CDR1 SQVTM, CDR2 ANQGSEA. The V and J ends lost 7 bases and 2 bases respectively, with 15 bases between them. The CDR3 sequence is CSARGPSPGNTIYF. The CDR3 region has the DNA TGCAGCGCCCGGGGTCCCTCGCCTGGAAACACCATATATTTT.

This clonotype showed up many times. The chain carries TRBV20-1 and TRBJ1-1, with a tentative D call TRBD1 (5 bases). The V gene lost 0 bases and the J gene lost 3 bases, with 11 bases spanning the gap. The CDR3 runs to 14 residues. Germline loops: CDR1 DFQATT, CDR2 SNEGSKA (reference sequence). This CDR3 reads CSARDPGFDTEAFF. In DNA, the CDR3 is TGCAGTGCTAGAGACCCAGGGTTTGACACTGAAGCTTTCTTT.

The chain employs TRBV20-1 and TRBJ2-3, with D possibly matching TRBD1 (6 bases). Germline-derived CDR1 and CDR2 are DFQATT and SNEGSKA (reference sequence). Trimming pared 0 bases from V and 6 bases from J, leaving 16 bases between. The length of the CDR3 is 15 residues. CDR3 sequence: CSARDVTGSRDTQYF. The CDR3 DNA sequence: TGCAGTGCTAGAGATGTGACAGGCTCCAGGGATACGCAGTATTTT.

The genes are TRBV9 and TRBJ1-2, with D possibly TRBD1 on 5 matching bases. The germline V gene encodes CDR1 SGDLS and CDR2 YYNGEE. V gave up 3 bases and J gave up 7 bases, with 13 bases separating them. The CDR3 covers 13 residues. CDR3 protein: CASSGMQGFGYTF. CDR3 DNA: TGTGCCAGCAGCGGGATGCAGGGCTTTGGCTACACCTTC.